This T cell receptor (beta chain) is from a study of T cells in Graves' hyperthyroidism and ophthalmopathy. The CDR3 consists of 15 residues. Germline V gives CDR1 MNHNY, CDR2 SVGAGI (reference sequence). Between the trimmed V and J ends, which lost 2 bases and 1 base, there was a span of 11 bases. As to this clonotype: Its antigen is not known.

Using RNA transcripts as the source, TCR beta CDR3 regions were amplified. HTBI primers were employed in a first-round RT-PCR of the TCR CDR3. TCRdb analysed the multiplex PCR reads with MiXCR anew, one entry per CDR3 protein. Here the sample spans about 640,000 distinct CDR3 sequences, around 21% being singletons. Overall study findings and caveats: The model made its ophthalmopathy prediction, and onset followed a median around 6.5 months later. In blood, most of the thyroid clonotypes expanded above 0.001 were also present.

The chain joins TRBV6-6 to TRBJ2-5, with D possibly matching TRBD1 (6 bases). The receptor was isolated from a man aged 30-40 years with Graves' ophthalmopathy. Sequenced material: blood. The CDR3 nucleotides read TGTGCCAGCAGTTACCCCCGCAGGGGCCAAGAGACCCAGTACTTC. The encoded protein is CASSYPRRGQETQYF.